The rows below give T cell receptor beta chains drawn from one sample of a study of radiotherapy plus CTLA-4 blockade in lung cancer. The method was immunoSEQ multiplex PCR; TCRdb's version includes in-frame clones alone and lacks a portion of them. The sample lists about 49,000 clones; about 85% were seen once. The specimen was peripheral blood, collected from a patient treated with radiotherapy plus ipilimumab. The receptor set was obtained from a human donor with non-small cell lung cancer whose response to radiotherapy plus ipilimumab could not be evaluated. The CDR3 runs from the conserved cysteine through the conserved F or W. D genes are given only for firm matches. Size is omitted from some rows. Given values are once, few, many or a class for expanded clones.

J: TRBJ1-2
D: TRBD1
size: NA
V: TRBV28
CDR3: CASRGRDSLNYGYTF
DNA: TGTGCCAGCAGGGGTCGGGACAGTCTTAACTATGGCTACACCTTC

J: TRBJ1-2
D: NA
size: NA
V: TRBV6-1
CDR3: CASSESPSYGYTF
DNA: TGTGCCAGCAGTGAGTCCCCCTCCTATGGCTACACCTTC

J: TRBJ2-7
D: NA
size: NA
V: TRBV7-2
CDR3: CASSFSGHTYEQYF
DNA: TGTGCCAGCAGCTTCTCCGGACACACGTACGAGCAGTACTTC

J: TRBJ2-7
D: NA
size: NA
V: TRBV18
CDR3: CASSPDRGRYEQYF
DNA: TGTGCCAGCTCACCTGACAGAGGCCGCTACGAGCAGTACTTC

J: TRBJ2-7
D: NA
size: once
V: TRBV15
CDR3: CATSRVGDSNYEQYF
DNA: TGTGCCACCAGCAGAGTGGGAGACTCTAACTACGAGCAGTACTTC

J: TRBJ1-3
D: NA
size: once
V: TRBV28
CDR3: CASSSLTPSGNTIYF
DNA: TGTGCCAGCAGTTCCCTAACCCCCTCTGGAAACACCATATATTTT

J: TRBJ1-2
D: TRBD1
size: NA
V: TRBV6-5
CDR3: CASRGQMGRGYTF
DNA: TGTGCCAGCAGGGGACAGATGGGCCGCGGCTACACCTTC

J: TRBJ1-3
D: NA
size: few
V: TRBV30
CDR3: CAWLGGNTIYF
DNA: TGTGCCTGGCTGGGCGGAAACACCATATATTTT

J: TRBJ2-3
D: TRBD2
size: NA
V: TRBV11-3
CDR3: CASSLGLAGAPDTQYF
DNA: TGTGCCAGCAGCTTAGGACTAGCGGGAGCCCCAGATACGCAGTATTTT

J: TRBJ2-1
D: TRBD2
size: NA
V: TRBV4-1
CDR3: CASGVGRLADYNEQFF
DNA: TGCGCCAGCGGCGTAGGTAGACTAGCGGACTACAATGAGCAGTTCTTC

J: TRBJ2-1
D: NA
size: NA
V: TRBV20-1
CDR3: CSARDYPEQFF
DNA: TGCAGTGCTCGAGACTATCCCGAGCAGTTCTTC

J: TRBJ1-6
D: NA
size: NA
V: TRBV15
CDR3: CATSRDGFGNSPLHF
DNA: TGTGCCACCAGCAGAGATGGGTTCGGGAATTCACCCCTCCACTTT

J: TRBJ2-1
D: NA
size: NA
V: TRBV14
CDR3: CASSQDGGQGYNEQFF
DNA: TGTGCCAGCAGCCAAGACGGGGGGCAGGGATACAATGAGCAGTTCTTC

J: TRBJ1-1
D: TRBD1
size: NA
V: TRBV28
CDR3: CASSGQEENTEAFF
DNA: TGTGCCAGCAGCGGACAGGAAGAAAACACTGAAGCTTTCTTT

J: TRBJ2-7
D: TRBD2
size: NA
V: TRBV6-6
CDR3: CASSYSGTSPSYEQYF
DNA: TGTGCCAGCAGTTACTCCGGGACTAGTCCTTCCTACGAGCAGTACTTC

J: TRBJ2-3
D: NA
size: NA
V: TRBV5-1
CDR3: CASSLTSDTQYF
DNA: TGCGCCAGCAGCTTAACTTCAGATACGCAGTATTTT

J: TRBJ2-7
D: NA
size: NA
V: TRBV6-5
CDR3: CASSPRQFSYEQYF
DNA: TGTGCCAGCAGTCCACGACAGTTCTCCTACGAGCAGTACTTC

J: TRBJ2-7
D: NA
size: NA
V: TRBV11-2
CDR3: CASSRRTGWVIEAYEQYF
DNA: TGTGCCAGCAGCCGCCGAACGGGGTGGGTTATCGAGGCCTACGAGCAGTACTTC

J: TRBJ1-2
D: TRBD1
size: NA
V: TRBV6-5
CDR3: CASSYSEWGTEYGYTF
DNA: TGTGCCAGCAGTTACTCGGAGTGGGGGACAGAGTATGGCTACACCTTC

J: TRBJ2-7
D: TRBD1
size: few
V: TRBV5-1
CDR3: CASSPPGQGAYEQYF
DNA: TGCGCCAGCAGCCCTCCGGGACAGGGGGCTTACGAGCAGTACTTC